A single sample is the source of the 13 T cell receptor beta chains below, sequenced in a study of blood T cell repertoires in COVID-19. Generated by immunoSEQ multiplex PCR, the TCRdb table keeps only in-frame clones and is missing some. The table includes more than 60,000 clones, roughly nine tenths detected once. Material: peripheral blood. Receptors were obtained from a woman aged 50 to 60 with active COVID-19.

The V and J genes are TRBV2 and TRBJ2-5; 8 positions match TRBD2. The CDR3 runs to 15 residues. Trimming removed 8 bases from V and 7 bases from J; junction bases left unmatched: 15. The germline V gene encodes CDR1 SNHLY and CDR2 FYNNEI. The CDR3 is CASAIRVTAGGTQYF. The CDR3 region has the DNA TGTGCCAGCGCGATCAGGGTTACCGCGGGAGGGACCCAGTACTTC.

The chain combines TRBV28 with TRBJ2-1; 9 bases are shared with TRBD2. The CDR3 has 18 residues. The V gene's germline CDR1 is MDHEN and CDR2 SYDVKM. J was trimmed by 8 bases and V by 5 bases; bases with no gene match: 19. This CDR3 reads CASSGGASSGMIWYEQFF. In DNA form, the CDR3 reads TGTGCCAGCAGTGGCGGGGCCTCTAGCGGGATGATCTGGTATGAGCAGTTCTTC.

This chain joins TRBV10-1 and TRBJ2-7; D is undetermined. V was trimmed by 4 bases and J by 6 bases, leaving 13 bases between them. CDR1 and CDR2 from the germline V gene are WNHNN and SYGVQD (reference sequence). This CDR3 has 13 amino acids. The CDR3 is CASSVRSDGEQYF. The CDR3 DNA follows: TGCGCCAGCAGTGTGCGGAGTGACGGCGAGCAGTACTTC.

CDR3 in amino acids: CASSLSGNQPQHF. CDR3 nucleotides: TGTGCCAGCAGCTTATCCGGGAATCAGCCCCAGCATTTT. V and J are TRBV7-9 and TRBJ1-5; unclear D gene. The CDR3 length is 13 residues. Germline-derived CDR1 and CDR2 are SEHNR and FQNEAQ (reference sequence). Trimming took off 2 bases at V and 4 bases at J, with 6 bases between the two ends.

The V call is TRBV19, the J call TRBJ1-3, with no clear D. The V gene's germline CDR1 is LNHDA and CDR2 SQIVND (reference sequence). Trimming pared 1 base from V and 1 base from J, leaving 5 bases between. The CDR3 extends over 14 amino acids. CDR3 DNA sequence: TGTGCCAGTAGTATAGGCCGGTCTGGAAACACCATATATTTT. Its protein product is CASSIGRSGNTIYF.

This chain connects TRBV4-2 to TRBJ1-4; D might be TRBD1 (5 bases). In germline, CDR1 is LGHNA, CDR2 YNFKEQ. This CDR3 contains 16 residues. The V end was cut by 0 bases, the J end by 6 bases, with 14 bases between. CDR3 protein: CASSQEIRGGDEKLFF. CDR3 bases: TGTGCCAGCAGCCAAGAGATTAGGGGCGGTGATGAAAAACTGTTTTTT.

This chain links TRBV6-1 with TRBJ2-5, with D perhaps TRBD1 (5 bases). V was cut by 1 base and J by 5 bases, with 11 bases left in between. Looked up from germline, CDR1 is MNHNS and CDR2 is SASEGT. This CDR3 comprises 14 residues. DNA of the CDR3: TGTGCCAGCAGTGAAGAGGGGTCTTGGGAGACCCAGTACTTC. This gives the protein CASSEEGSWETQYF.

The J gene is TRBJ2-7, the V gene TRBV7-9; TRBD2 aligns across 12 bases. The germline CDR1 and CDR2 sequences are SEHNR and FQNEAQ (reference sequence). The CDR3 is 14 amino acids. Germline trimming cut 4 bases from V and 3 bases from J; bases unmatched to any gene: 1. The chain's CDR3 is CASSSGLAGYEQYF. The CDR3 coding sequence is TGTGCCAGCAGCTCGGGACTAGCGGGCTACGAGCAGTACTTC.

V and J are TRBV9 and TRBJ2-2; D call uncertain. Trimming cost V 1 base and J 2 bases, with 9 bases left between them. The CDR3 has 15 amino acids. Germline assignment: CDR1 SGDLS and CDR2 YYNGEE. CDR3: CASSVTTSNTGELFF. The CDR3 bases are TGTGCCAGCAGCGTAACTACGAGTAACACCGGGGAGCTGTTTTTT.

This sequence joins TRBV5-1 and TRBJ2-7; possibly TRBD1 for D (5 bases). CDR3 length equals 15 residues. V lost 5 bases and J lost 0, with 15 bases in between. Looked up from germline, CDR1 is SGHRS and CDR2 is YFSETQ. The CDR3 spells CASRRIPQGSYEQYF. CDR3 bases: TGCGCCAGCAGAAGGATCCCTCAGGGCTCCTACGAGCAGTACTTC.

The chain employs TRBV6-5 and TRBJ2-7; D might be TRBD2 (5 bases). Between the trimmed V and J ends, which lost 0 bases and 5 bases, there was a span of 11 bases. Looked up from germline, CDR1 is MNHEY and CDR2 is SVGAGI. This CDR3 has 14 amino acids. The CDR3 DNA follows: TGTGCCAGCAGTTACTCGAACAGAGGGAACGAGCAGTACTTC. This codes for CASSYSNRGNEQYF.

To note about this clone: Germline and junction disagree at one end, which may indicate a read error. This sequence joins TRBV7-3 and TRBJ2-2, with a tentative D call TRBD2 (7 bases). CDR1 SGHTA and CDR2 FQGTGA come from the germline V gene. This CDR3 spans 16 amino acids. The CDR3 is CASSLTAGARTGELFF. The CDR3 DNA reads TGTGCCAGCAGCCTAACGGCGGGGGCGAGGACCGGGGAGCTGTTTTTT.

The rearrangement links TRBV20-1 to TRBJ1-6, with 9 bases identical to TRBD1. This CDR3 is built from 15 residues. Germline V gene data show CDR1 as DFQATT and CDR2 as SNEGSKA (reference sequence). J was trimmed by 11 bases and V by 3 bases; bases with no gene match: 11. In nucleotides, the CDR3 is TGCAGTGCTAGTAAGGGGACAGGGTCTTACCCACCCCTCCACTTT. It translates to CSASKGTGSYPPLHF.